This entry features one T cell receptor beta chain sequence. This entry is derived from a study of shared T cell receptors in the human thymus. TCRdb's copy holds only in-frame clones and misses some; the assay was immunoSEQ multiplex PCR. The sample has about 730,000 clones, 70% to 90% seen once. The germline CDR1 and CDR2 sequences are MNHNS and SASEGT. The CDR3 contains 14 residues. The germline V and J ends were trimmed by 2 bases and 3 bases, with 11 bases remaining between them. This sample was shared with a second study, whose subject was human thymus T cells.

This TCR derives from a girl under three years old with a congenital heart defect. The specimen was thymocytes. This chain uses TRBV6-1 with TRBJ2-7, with D perhaps TRBD1 (5 bases). The CDR3 loop reads CASSEQGSGYEQYF. CDR3 DNA: TGTGCCAGCAGTGAACAGGGTTCAGGCTACGAGCAGTACTTC.